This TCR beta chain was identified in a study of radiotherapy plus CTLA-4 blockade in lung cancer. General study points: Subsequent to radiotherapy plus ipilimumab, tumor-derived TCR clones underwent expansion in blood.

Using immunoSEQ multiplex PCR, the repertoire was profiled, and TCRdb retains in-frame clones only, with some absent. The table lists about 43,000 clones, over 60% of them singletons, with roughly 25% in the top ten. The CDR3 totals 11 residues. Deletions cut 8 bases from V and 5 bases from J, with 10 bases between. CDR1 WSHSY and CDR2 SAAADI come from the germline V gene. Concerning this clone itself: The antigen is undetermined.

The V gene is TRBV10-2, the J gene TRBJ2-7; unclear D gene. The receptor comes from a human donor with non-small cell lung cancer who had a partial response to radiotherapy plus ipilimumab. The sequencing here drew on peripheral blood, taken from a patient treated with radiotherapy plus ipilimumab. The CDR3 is CASALTDEQYF. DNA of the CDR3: TGCGCCAGCGCCCTGACTGACGAGCAGTACTTC.